The present TCR beta chain was sequenced within a study of shared clonotypes between healthy human individuals. The assay was immunoSEQ multiplex PCR, and TCRdb's table has in-frame clones only and misses some. The table records millions of clones, about 93% of them present only once. With V trimmed by 6 bases and J by 1 base, 13 bases remained unmatched. The CDR3 contains 18 residues. Looked up from germline, CDR1 is SNHLY and CDR2 is FYNNEI. Naivety among CD8 cells was defined by CD45RO negativity and positive CCR7 selection, thereby excluding terminally differentiated effector memory CD45RA+ cells.

The sample taken for sequencing was naive CD8+ T cells from PBMCs. The genes are TRBV2 and TRBJ2-3; 10 bases are shared with TRBD1. The receptor comes from a man younger than 30 in good health. Some clones in this sample may be carry-over from other donors' samples. The CDR3 DNA is TGTGCCAGCAGGGACAGGGGGAATAACCGATGGGGCACAGATACGCAGTATTTT. Translated: CASRDRGNNRWGTDTQYF.